Detailed here is one TCR beta chain. This specimen belongs to a study of blood T cell repertoires in COVID-19. The method was immunoSEQ multiplex PCR; TCRdb's version includes in-frame clones alone and lacks a portion of them. The table lists roughly 200,000 clones, around nine tenths of them singletons, with roughly 19% in the top ten. Trimming removed 2 bases from V and 5 bases from J; junction bases left unmatched: 6. The CDR3 totals 15 residues. Germline assignment: CDR1 MGHDK and CDR2 SYGVNS. The rearrangement links TRBV25-1 to TRBJ1-2, with 9 nucleotides matching TRBD1. This TCR derives from a man over 45 with COVID-19, enrolled during active disease. Sequenced input: peripheral blood. This chain's CDR3 is CASSEGSGTGYGYTF. CDR3 DNA sequence: TGTGCCAGCAGTGAAGGGAGTGGGACAGGGTATGGCTACACCTTC.